The text below deals with one T cell receptor (beta chain). The antigen is not known. The data were obtained in a study of OX40 agonist ivuxolimab in advanced cancers. Study overall: Patients were treated with ivuxolimab, an agonistic anti-OX40 (CD134) antibody. Study-wide results and caveats: The average count of expanded clones was higher among CD8+ T cells than among CD4+.

Germline loops: CDR1 SEHNR, CDR2 FQNEAQ (reference sequence). The length of the CDR3 is 13 residues. V lost 5 bases and J 4 bases, leaving 11 bases between the germline ends. Produced via immunoSEQ multiplex PCR; TCRdb's table is partial and in-frame only. This table has tens of thousands of clones, 84% appearing once. The sample here was CD4+ or CD8+ T cells sorted from blood, taken in a trial of the OX40 agonist ivuxolimab. The sequence was collected from an adult with an advanced solid tumor such as melanoma, head and neck, liver or kidney cancer. This rearrangement joins TRBV7-9 to TRBJ1-2; D gene ambiguous. The DNA of the CDR3 is TGTGCCAGCAGCGTACACGAGGGCTATGGCTACACCTTC. Its protein is CASSVHEGYGYTF.